This T cell receptor (beta chain) was sequenced in a study of blood T cell repertoires in COVID-19. About the research overall: Acute-phase and convalescent COVID-19 samples originated in the United States, Italy and Spain. T cells, B-cell-depleted T cells, or PBMCs supplied cDNA or gDNA.

Measured with immunoSEQ multiplex PCR; TCRdb has only the in-frame clones, and not every one. The sample lists 130,000 or so clones, approximately 90% seen once, with 9% to 12% in the top ten. The CDR3 sequence is 13 residues long. The germline CDR1 and CDR2 sequences are MDHEN and SYDVKM. J was trimmed by 7 bases and V by 6 bases; bases with no gene match: 7. The table lists this clone with a count of one. The sample consisted of peripheral blood. The TCR was taken from a man between 45 and 60 years old with acute or convalescent COVID-19. This rearrangement joins TRBV28 to TRBJ2-5; 8 bases agree with TRBD1. The chain's CDR3 is CASRLQGEGTQYF. Written as DNA, the CDR3 is TGTGCCAGCAGGTTACAGGGGGAAGGGACCCAGTACTTC.